This T cell receptor (beta chain) was profiled in a study of T cell responses to AZD1222 COVID-19 vaccine. The CDR3 consists of 15 residues. Germline assignment: CDR1 SGHRS and CDR2 YFSETQ. Trimming took off 0 bases at V and 0 bases at J, with 9 bases between the two ends. Whole-study findings and limits: The study found vaccine-associated CD4 TCRs spanning spike, dominant at 160-218 and 743-854.

This clone was seen only once. Its antigen is currently unknown. This table comes from immunoSEQ multiplex PCR, and its TCRdb copy is limited to in-frame clones, with some not included. The sample lists around 150,000 clones, around 92% occurring once. Sequenced material: peripheral blood, taken 28 days after the second AZD1222 dose. This clonotype was obtained from an adult who received the AZD1222 COVID-19 vaccine. V and J are TRBV5-1 and TRBJ1-1, with a possible D match to TRBD1 (6 bases). The CDR3 reads CASSLDQGMNTEAFF. Written as DNA, the CDR3 is TGCGCCAGCAGCTTGGATCAGGGGATGAACACTGAAGCTTTCTTT.